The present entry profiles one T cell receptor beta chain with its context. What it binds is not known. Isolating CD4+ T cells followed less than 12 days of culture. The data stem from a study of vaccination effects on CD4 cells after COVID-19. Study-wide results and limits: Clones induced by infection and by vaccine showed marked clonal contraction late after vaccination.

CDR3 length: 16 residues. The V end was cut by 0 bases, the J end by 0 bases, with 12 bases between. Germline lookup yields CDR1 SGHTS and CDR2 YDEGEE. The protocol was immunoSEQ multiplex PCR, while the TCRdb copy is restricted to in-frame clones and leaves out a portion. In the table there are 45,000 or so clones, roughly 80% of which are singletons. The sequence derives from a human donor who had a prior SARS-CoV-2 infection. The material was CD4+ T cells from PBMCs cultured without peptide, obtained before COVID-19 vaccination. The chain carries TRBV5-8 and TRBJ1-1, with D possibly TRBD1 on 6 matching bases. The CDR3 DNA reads TGTGCCAGCAGCTTGGAGACAGGACTAATGAACACTGAAGCTTTCTTT. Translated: CASSLETGLMNTEAFF.